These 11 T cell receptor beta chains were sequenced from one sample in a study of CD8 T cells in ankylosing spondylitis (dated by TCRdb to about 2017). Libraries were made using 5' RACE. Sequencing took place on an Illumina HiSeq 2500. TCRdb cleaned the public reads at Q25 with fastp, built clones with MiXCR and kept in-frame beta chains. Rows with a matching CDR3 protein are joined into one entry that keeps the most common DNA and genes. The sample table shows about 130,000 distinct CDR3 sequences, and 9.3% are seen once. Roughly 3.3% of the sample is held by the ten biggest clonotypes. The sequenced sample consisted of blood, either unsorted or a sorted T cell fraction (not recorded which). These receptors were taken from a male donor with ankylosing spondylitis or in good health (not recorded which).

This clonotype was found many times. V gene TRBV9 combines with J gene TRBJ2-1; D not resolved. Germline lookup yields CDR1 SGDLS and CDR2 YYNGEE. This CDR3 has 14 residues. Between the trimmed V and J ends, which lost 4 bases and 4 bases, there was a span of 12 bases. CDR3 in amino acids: CASSPWKGYNEQFF. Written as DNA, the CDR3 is TGTGCCAGCAGCCCATGGAAAGGGTACAATGAGCAGTTCTTC. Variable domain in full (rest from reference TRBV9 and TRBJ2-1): DSGVTQTPKHLITATGQRVTLRCSPRSGDLSVYWYQQSLDQGLQFLIQYYNGEERAKGNILERFSAQQFPDLHSELNLSSLELGDSALYFCASSPWKGYNEQFFGPGTRLTVL.

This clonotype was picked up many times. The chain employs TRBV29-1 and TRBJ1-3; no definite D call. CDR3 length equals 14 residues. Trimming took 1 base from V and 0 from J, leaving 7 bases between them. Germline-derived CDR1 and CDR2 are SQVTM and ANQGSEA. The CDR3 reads CSVEAGNSGNTIYF. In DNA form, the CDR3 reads TGCAGCGTTGAAGCGGGAAACTCTGGAAACACCATATATTTT. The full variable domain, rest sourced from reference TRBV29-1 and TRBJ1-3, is SAVISQKPSRDICQRGTSLTIQCQVDSQVTMMFWYRQQPGQSLTLIATANQGSEATYESGFVIDKFPISRPNLTFSTLTVSNMSPEDSSIYLCSVEAGNSGNTIYFGEGSWLTVV.

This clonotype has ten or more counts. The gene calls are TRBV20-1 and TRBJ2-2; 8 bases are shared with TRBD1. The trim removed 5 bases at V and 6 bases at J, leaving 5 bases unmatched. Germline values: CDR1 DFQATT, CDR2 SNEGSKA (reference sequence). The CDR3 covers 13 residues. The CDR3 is CSAPKTGAGELFF. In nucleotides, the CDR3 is TGCAGTGCTCCAAAGACAGGGGCCGGGGAGCTGTTTTTT.

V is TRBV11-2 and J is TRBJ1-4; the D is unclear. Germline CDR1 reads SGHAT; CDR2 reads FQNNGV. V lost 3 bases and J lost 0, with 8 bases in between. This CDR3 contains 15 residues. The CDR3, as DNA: TGTGCCAGCAGCTTTAACAGAGCAACTAATGAAAAACTGTTTTTT. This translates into CASSFNRATNEKLFF.

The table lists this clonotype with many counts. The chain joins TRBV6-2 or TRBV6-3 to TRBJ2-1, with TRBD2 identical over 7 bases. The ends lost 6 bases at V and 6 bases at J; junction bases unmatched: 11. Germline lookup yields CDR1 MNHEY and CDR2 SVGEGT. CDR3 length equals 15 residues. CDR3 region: CASSRPRTRVNEQFF. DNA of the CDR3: TGTGCCAGCAGCCGACCCCGGACTAGAGTCAATGAGCAGTTCTTC.

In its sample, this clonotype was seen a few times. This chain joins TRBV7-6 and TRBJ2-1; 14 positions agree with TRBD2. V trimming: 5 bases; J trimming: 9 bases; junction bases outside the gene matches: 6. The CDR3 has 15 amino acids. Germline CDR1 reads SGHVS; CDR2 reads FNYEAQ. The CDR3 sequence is CASSTGLAGGVEQFF. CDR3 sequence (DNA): TGTGCCAGCAGCACTGGACTAGCGGGAGGCGTTGAGCAGTTCTTC.

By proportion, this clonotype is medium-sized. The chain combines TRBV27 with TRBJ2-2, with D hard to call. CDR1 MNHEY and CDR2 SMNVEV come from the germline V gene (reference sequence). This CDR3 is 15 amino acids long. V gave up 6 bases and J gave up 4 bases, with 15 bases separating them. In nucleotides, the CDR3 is TGTGCCAGCAGCCGCGTAGAGTGGAGCACCGGGGAGCTGTTTTTT. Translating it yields CASSRVEWSTGELFF.

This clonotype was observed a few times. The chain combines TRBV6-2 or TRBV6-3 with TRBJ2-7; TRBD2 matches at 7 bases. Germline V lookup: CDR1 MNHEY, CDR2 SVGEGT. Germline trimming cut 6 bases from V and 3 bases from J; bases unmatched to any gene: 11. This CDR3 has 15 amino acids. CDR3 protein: CASSRTSRGDYEQYF. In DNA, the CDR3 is TGTGCCAGCAGCCGAACATCTCGGGGGGACTACGAGCAGTACTTC.

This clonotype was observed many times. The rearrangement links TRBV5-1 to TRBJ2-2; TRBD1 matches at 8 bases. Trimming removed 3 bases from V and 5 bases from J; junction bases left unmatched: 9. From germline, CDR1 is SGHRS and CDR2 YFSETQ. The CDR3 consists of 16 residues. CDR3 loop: CASSSRPTGVTGELFF. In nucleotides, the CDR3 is TGCGCCAGCAGCTCCCGACCGACAGGGGTTACCGGGGAGCTGTTTTTT.

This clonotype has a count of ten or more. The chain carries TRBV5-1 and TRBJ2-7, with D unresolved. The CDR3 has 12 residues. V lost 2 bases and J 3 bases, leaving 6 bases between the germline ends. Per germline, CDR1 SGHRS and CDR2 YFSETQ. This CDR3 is CASSLPNYEQYF. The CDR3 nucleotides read TGCGCCAGCAGCTTACCGAACTACGAGCAGTACTTC. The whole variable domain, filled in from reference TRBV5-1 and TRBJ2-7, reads KAGVTQTPRYLIKTRGQQVTLSCSPISGHRSVSWYQQTPGQGLQFLFEYFSETQRNKGNFPGRFSGRQFSNSRSEMNVSTLELGDSALYLCASSLPNYEQYFGPGTRLTVT.

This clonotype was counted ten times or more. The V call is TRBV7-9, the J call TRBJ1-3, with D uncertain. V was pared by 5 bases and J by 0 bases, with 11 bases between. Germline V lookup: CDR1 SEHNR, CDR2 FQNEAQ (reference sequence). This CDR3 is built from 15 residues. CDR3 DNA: TGTGCCAGCAGCAGCGAGGCGGTCTCTGGAAACACCATATATTTT. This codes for CASSSEAVSGNTIYF.